Listed here are 22 T cell receptor beta chains from one sample, sequenced in a study of metastatic and nonmetastatic thyroid tumors. No treatment had been given to any patient before thyroid surgery. TCRdb ran MiXCR on the PCR reads. The sample includes around 44,000 clones, 25% to 30% seen only once; the top ten take 9.9%. Sequenced: blood. The receptors shown here come from a male donor with papillary thyroid cancer or a benign thyroid nodule (not recorded which). Some clones in this sample may be carry-over from other donors' samples.

The V gene is TRBV6-2 or TRBV6-3, the J gene TRBJ2-7; 7 bases line up with TRBD1. V was pared by 1 base and J by 2 bases, with 5 bases of the junction left unmatched. Germline V CDR1 and CDR2: MNHEY, SVGEGT. The CDR3 consists of 15 residues. The CDR3 loop is CASSYLGQAAYEQYF. As DNA, the CDR3 is TGTGCCAGCAGTTACTTAGGACAGGCGGCCTACGAGCAGTACTTC.

This clone has a count of ten or more. This chain connects TRBV20-1 to TRBJ1-4; no firm D call. The germline CDR1 and CDR2 sequences are DFQATT and SNEGSKA (reference sequence). V lost 0 bases and J 6 bases, leaving 14 bases between the germline ends. The CDR3 is 15 residues long. CDR3 DNA sequence: TGCAGTGCTAGAGATCGAGCAGCCAACTATGAAAAACTGTTTTTT. Protein: CSARDRAANYEKLFF.

This clone was seen many times. The sample has other DNA sequences that encode this CDR3 too. The J gene is TRBJ2-5, the V gene TRBV5-1, with TRBD1 matching over 7 bases. V gave up 4 bases and J gave up 5 bases; unmatched junction bases: 5. The length of the CDR3 is 13 residues. CDR1 and CDR2 from the germline V gene are SGHRS and YFSETQ. CDR3 region: CASSPGQRETQYF. The DNA of the CDR3 is TGCGCCAGCAGCCCGGGACAGCGGGAGACCCAGTACTTC.

This clone was seen a handful of times. The CDR3: CASSIRGTDTQYF. DNA of the CDR3: TGTGCCAGTAGTATCAGGGGGACAGATACGCAGTATTTT. The chain employs TRBV19 and TRBJ2-3, with 7 bases identical to TRBD1. V was clipped by 3 bases and J by 3 bases; unmatched bases: 0. The CDR3 is 13 amino acids. Germline V CDR1 and CDR2: LNHDA, SQIVND (reference sequence). The entire variable domain, with the rest obtained from reference TRBV19 and TRBJ2-3, is as follows: DGGITQSPKYLFRKEGQNVTLSCEQNLNHDAMYWYRQDPGQGLRLIYYSQIVNDFQKGDIAEGYSVSREKKESFPLTVTSAQKNPTAFYLCASSIRGTDTQYFGPGTRLTVL.

The sample holds many counts of this clone. The chain combines TRBV2 with TRBJ2-5; unclear D gene. Germline V gene sequence: CDR1 SNHLY, CDR2 FYNNEI. V was trimmed by 5 bases and J by 1 base, leaving 2 bases between them. The CDR3 spans 11 residues. Here the CDR3 DNA reads TGTGCCAGCAGTACCCAAGAGACCCAGTACTTC. Translation gives CASSTQETQYF.

This clone was picked up many times. The chain employs TRBV11-2 and TRBJ1-3, with D uncertain. With 1 base removed from V and 0 bases from J, the gap between germline ends came to 10 bases. Germline V lookup: CDR1 SGHAT, CDR2 FQNNGV. This CDR3 has 16 residues. CDR3 nucleotide sequence: TGTGCCAGCAGCTTAGTTCGCAGTAACTCTGGAAACACCATATATTTT. It is translated as CASSLVRSNSGNTIYF.

This clone was picked up a small number of times. The CDR3 is CASRDSYSNQPQHF. CDR3 DNA: TGTGCCAGTAGGGACAGTTATAGCAATCAGCCCCAGCATTTT. The chain couples TRBV19 to TRBJ1-5, with D tentatively TRBD1 (6 bases). The V end was cut by 6 bases, the J end by 0 bases, with 9 bases between. The length of the CDR3 is 14 residues. CDR1 is LNHDA, CDR2 SQIVND, per germline (reference sequence). Full variable domain (missing parts from reference TRBV19 and TRBJ1-5): DGGITQSPKYLFRKEGQNVTLSCEQNLNHDAMYWYRQDPGQGLRLIYYSQIVNDFQKGDIAEGYSVSREKKESFPLTVTSAQKNPTAFYLCASRDSYSNQPQHFGDGTRLSIL.

At least ten counts were recorded for this clone. The gene calls are TRBV7-9 and TRBJ2-5; either TRBD1 or TRBD2 may supply D (6 bases each). The CDR3 extends over 14 amino acids. V gave up 1 base and J gave up 4 bases, with 10 bases separating them. Germline V gene sequence: CDR1 SEHNR, CDR2 FQNEAQ (reference sequence). DNA for the CDR3: TGTGCCAGCAGCTTAGTTGGGGGGCGAGAGACCCAGTACTTC. This translates into CASSLVGGRETQYF.

The sample holds many counts of this clone. This sequence joins TRBV7-8 and TRBJ2-1; D not certain. V was clipped by 0 bases and J by 2 bases, with 11 bases between them. Germline V gene lookup returns CDR1 SGHVS and CDR2 FQNEAQ. The CDR3 has 16 residues. CDR3 amino acids: CASSLALTVTYNEQFF. CDR3 nucleotides: TGTGCCAGCAGCTTAGCGCTCACCGTTACCTACAATGAGCAGTTCTTC. The full variable domain, with the rest looked up from reference TRBV7-8 and TRBJ2-1, is GAGVSQSPRYKVAKRGQDVALRCDPISGHVSLFWYQQALGQGPEFLTYFQNEAQLDKSGLPSDRFFAERPEGSVSTLKIQRTQQEDSAVYLCASSLALTVTYNEQFFGPGTRLTVL.

There are many counts of this clone. The rearrangement joins TRBV3-1 to TRBJ2-1, with 7 bases lining up with TRBD1. V was pared by 0 bases and J by 10 bases, with 9 bases of the junction left unmatched. Per the germline V gene, CDR1 is LGHDT and CDR2 is YNNKEL (reference sequence). The CDR3 consists of 15 residues. The CDR3 reads CASSQEGTGVGEQFF. The CDR3 nucleotides read TGTGCCAGCAGCCAAGAAGGAACAGGGGTCGGCGAGCAGTTCTTC.

This clone has at least ten counts. In DNA, the CDR3 is TGTGCCAGCAGCTTGGCCGCATGGACCTATAATTCACCCCTCCACTTT. Translating gives CASSLAAWTYNSPLHF. J is TRBJ1-6 and V is TRBV5-6; no definite D call. The CDR3 runs to 16 residues. The germline CDR1 and CDR2 sequences are SGHDT and YYEEEE. V shed 0 bases and J shed 2 bases, with 9 bases lying between them.

This clone came up many times. This chain connects TRBV27 to TRBJ1-5, with TRBD1 matching over 7 bases. Germline V gene sequence: CDR1 MNHEY, CDR2 SMNVEV (reference sequence). This CDR3 spans 13 amino acids. V shed 5 bases and J 6 bases; nucleotides not matched to a gene: 4. CDR3 protein: CASSEQGRQPQHF. CDR3 in DNA: TGTGCCAGCAGTGAACAGGGGCGTCAGCCCCAGCATTTT.

The chain couples TRBV11-2 to TRBJ2-2; tentatively, D is TRBD2 (6 bases). Trimming stripped 1 base from V and 3 bases from J, with 9 bases between. This CDR3 is built from 15 residues. CDR1 SGHAT and CDR2 FQNNGV come from the germline V gene. The CDR3 spells CASSLGTGDTGELFF. The CDR3 DNA reads TGTGCCAGCAGCTTAGGGACGGGAGACACCGGGGAGCTGTTTTTT.

This clone was seen at least ten times. The chain combines TRBV29-1 with TRBJ1-2; TRBD1 aligns across 7 bases. The CDR3 contains 13 residues. Trimming took 7 bases from V and 8 from J; bases not matched to a gene: 13. The germline V gene encodes CDR1 SQVTM and CDR2 ANQGSEA. For the CDR3, the DNA is TGCAGCGCTGACTATGCAGGGGGGGAAGGCTACACCTTC. Its translation is CSADYAGGEGYTF.

Sample share makes this clone medium-sized (0.01 to 0.1%). Other DNA sequences in this specimen translate into the identical CDR3. J is TRBJ2-7 and V is TRBV24-1, with no clear D. Germline lookup yields CDR1 KGHDR and CDR2 SFDVKD. CDR3 length: 12 residues. The ends were cut back, 5 bases at V and 0 bases at J, with 4 bases in the middle. CDR3 nucleotide sequence: TGTGCCACCAGTGGGGGCTCCTACGAGCAGTACTTC. Its translation: CATSGGSYEQYF.

Ten or more counts support this clone. The V and J genes are TRBV4-1 and TRBJ2-1; weak D call: TRBD2 (5 bases). Trimming stripped 4 bases from V and 9 bases from J, with 19 bases between. Looked up from germline, CDR1 is MGHRA and CDR2 is YSYEKL. The CDR3 is made up of 15 amino acids. This CDR3 reads CASSRRVIDAGEQFF. CDR3 DNA: TGCGCCAGCAGCCGGCGGGTAATAGATGCGGGTGAGCAGTTCTTC.

This clone occurred once. One end of the junction is discordant with germline, which a read error may explain. The V and J genes are TRBV11-2 and TRBJ2-3; 12 nucleotides match TRBD2. The CDR3 extends over 17 amino acids. Germline CDR1 is SGHAT and CDR2 is FQNNGV. In DNA, the CDR3 is TGTGCCAGCAGACAACGCCTAGCGGGAGGGTTGCCAGATAAGCAGTATTTT. It yields the protein CASRQRLAGGLPDKQYF.

The DNA of the CDR3 is TGTGCCAGTAAGGGAAGCAGTTCTAGCACAGATACGCAGTATTTT. Amino acids: CASKGSSSSTDTQYF. The genes are TRBV19 and TRBJ2-3; no clear D gene. Germline V gene data show CDR1 as LNHDA and CDR2 as SQIVND (reference sequence). V dropped 7 bases and J dropped 0 bases, with 14 bases sitting between them. The CDR3 covers 15 residues.

The table lists this clone with a few counts. A much larger clone is a single base away; this may be a read error. Here the CDR3 reads CASSLPSSVARQETQYF. The CDR3 DNA sequence: TGTGCCAGCAGCCTACCCTCGTCCGTGGCCCGCCAAGAGACCCAGTACTTC. The chain has TRBV9 and TRBJ2-5; no clear D. This CDR3 contains 17 residues. Germline CDR1 is SGDLS and CDR2 is YYNGEE. The V and J ends lost 4 bases and 1 base respectively, with 20 bases between them.

This clone was seen at least ten times. V is TRBV2 and J is TRBJ2-1, with 10 bases matching TRBD2. The CDR3 runs to 17 residues. V was clipped by 8 bases and J by 0 bases; unmatched bases: 10. Germline CDR1 is SNHLY and CDR2 is FYNNEI. This CDR3 reads CASVTTSGVNSYNEQFF. DNA of the CDR3: TGTGCCAGCGTAACTACTAGCGGGGTTAACTCCTACAATGAGCAGTTCTTC.

V is TRBV20-1 and J is TRBJ2-7; 10 nucleotides line up with TRBD2. Germline V gene data show CDR1 as DFQATT and CDR2 as SNEGSKA (reference sequence). This CDR3 region has 15 residues. J gave up 3 bases and V 6 bases, and 11 bases lay outside the gene matches. CDR3: CSATSSGREHYEQYF. The CDR3 DNA is TGCAGTGCGACGAGCAGCGGGAGGGAACACTACGAGCAGTACTTC.

The gene calls are TRBV3-1 and TRBJ2-3; D remains unclear. The CDR3 is 12 residues long. Germline-derived CDR1 and CDR2 are LGHDT and YNNKEL (reference sequence). V was clipped by 10 bases and J by 1 base, with 9 bases between them. The CDR3 nucleotides are TGTGCCATCGGGCCCTGCACAGATACGCAGTATTTT. Translating gives CAIGPCTDTQYF.